Below, 26 T cell receptor beta chains from the same sample are listed, as sequenced in a study of blood T cell repertoires in COVID-19. The method was immunoSEQ multiplex PCR; TCRdb's version includes in-frame clones alone and lacks a portion of them. There are hundreds of thousands of clones in the sample; around nine tenths occur only once, and roughly 6.2% lies in the top ten. Sequenced: PBMCs or T cells enriched from blood (not recorded which). These receptors were obtained from a woman in her forties who had recovered from COVID-19.

The chain combines TRBV28 with TRBJ2-5; TRBD2 aligns across 11 bases. J gave up 2 bases and V 8 bases, and 7 bases lay outside the gene matches. CDR1 is MDHEN, CDR2 SYDVKM, per germline. CDR3 size: 15 residues. DNA for the CDR3: TGTGCCAGCGGTCGACTAGCGGGATCACAAGAGACCCAGTACTTC. Translating it yields CASGRLAGSQETQYF.

The chain uses TRBV5-1 and TRBJ2-5; 9 nucleotides line up with TRBD2. V trimming: 1 base; J trimming: 5 bases; junction bases outside the gene matches: 9. Germline-derived CDR1 and CDR2 are SGHRS and YFSETQ. The CDR3 has 16 residues. This chain's CDR3 is CASSLNSGSYLETQYF. CDR3 DNA: TGCGCCAGCAGCTTGAATAGCGGGAGTTATTTGGAGACCCAGTACTTC.

V is TRBV4-2 and J is TRBJ1-6, with 7 bases matching TRBD1. This CDR3 comprises 14 residues. CDR1 and CDR2 (germline): LGHNA, YNFKEQ. V gave up 5 bases and J gave up 9 bases; unmatched junction bases: 7. The CDR3 region is CASSLRTGGSPLHF. The CDR3 bases are TGTGCCAGCAGCTTACGGACAGGCGGTTCACCCCTCCACTTT.

The gene calls are TRBV5-5 and TRBJ2-7; 11 bases are shared with TRBD1. Germline CDR1 SGHKS, CDR2 YYEKEE (reference sequence). The CDR3 extends over 16 amino acids. V lost 0 bases and J lost 3; bases outside the gene matches: 5. The CDR3 coding sequence is TGTGCCAGCAGCTTGGTCAGTGGGACAGGGGGCTACGAGCAGTACTTC. Translated: CASSLVSGTGGYEQYF.

The V gene is TRBV19, the J gene TRBJ1-3; no definite D call. Per germline, CDR1 LNHDA and CDR2 SQIVND (reference sequence). V was shortened by 6 bases and J by 7 bases, with 13 bases between the two germline ends. This CDR3 spans 13 amino acids. The CDR3 nucleotides read TGTGCCAGTAGGGAGGCCTCTCGGAACACCATATATTTT. As protein: CASREASRNTIYF.

The chain combines TRBV9 with TRBJ2-7, with D maybe TRBD2 (6 bases). Germline V lookup: CDR1 SGDLS, CDR2 YYNGEE. The CDR3 contains 16 residues. The V end was cut by 0 bases, the J end by 2 bases, with 15 bases between. CDR3 in amino acids: CASSVEAGSKAYEQYF. Here the CDR3 DNA reads TGTGCCAGCAGCGTAGAGGCGGGGAGTAAAGCCTACGAGCAGTACTTC. Filled out from reference TRBV9 and TRBJ2-7, the complete variable domain reads DSGVTQTPKHLITATGQRVTLRCSPRSGDLSVYWYQQSLDQGLQFLIQYYNGEERAKGNILERFSAQQFPDLHSELNLSSLELGDSALYFCASSVEAGSKAYEQYFGPGTRLTVT.

V and J are TRBV7-2 and TRBJ2-4; 14 positions agree with TRBD2. CDR1 and CDR2 (germline): SGHTA, FQGNSA. The length of the CDR3 is 16 residues. The trim removed 4 bases at V and 9 bases at J, leaving 8 bases unmatched. This CDR3 reads CASSSGLAGGYGIQYF. In DNA, the CDR3 is TGTGCCAGCAGCTCAGGACTAGCGGGAGGATACGGCATTCAGTACTTC. Supplemented by reference TRBV7-2 and TRBJ2-4, the full variable domain reads GAGVSQSPSNKVTEKGKDVELRCDPISGHTALYWYRQSLGQGLEFLIYFQGNSAPDKSGLPSDRFSAERTGGSVSTLTIQRTQQEDSAVYLCASSSGLAGGYGIQYFGAGTRLSVL.

This chain joins TRBV19 and TRBJ2-7; TRBD2 might be the D (5 bases). The CDR3 runs to 13 residues. V gave up 4 bases and J gave up 7 bases, with 14 bases separating them. CDR1 and CDR2 from the germline V gene are LNHDA and SQIVND (reference sequence). CDR3 in DNA: TGTGCCAGTAGTACCCAACGGGGTTGGGAGCAGTACTTC. The encoded protein is CASSTQRGWEQYF.

The chain carries TRBV7-8 and TRBJ2-7; D is ambiguous. CDR3 length: 16 residues. Trimming removed 0 bases at V and 3 bases at J, with 15 bases between. Germline loops: CDR1 SGHVS, CDR2 FQNEAQ. The CDR3 DNA is TGTGCCAGCAGCTTAGCTTTATCTAATCATGTCTACGAGCAGTACTTC. Protein sequence: CASSLALSNHVYEQYF.

The gene calls are TRBV6-5 and TRBJ1-5; D gene ambiguous. The germline gives CDR1 MNHEY, CDR2 SVGAGI. The CDR3 has 15 amino acids. Trimming removed 5 bases at V and 0 bases at J, with 11 bases between. CDR3 region: CASSRGSGSNQPQHF. The CDR3 DNA is TGTGCCAGCAGTCGCGGTTCTGGTAGCAATCAGCCCCAGCATTTT.

This chain connects TRBV7-3 to TRBJ2-3; D might be TRBD1 (5 bases). V was clipped by 5 bases and J by 4 bases, with 13 bases between them. Germline CDR1 reads SGHTA; CDR2 reads FQGTGA. The CDR3 covers 14 residues. The CDR3 protein is CASSLDTPPDTQYF. The CDR3 coding sequence is TGTGCCAGCAGCCTGGACACTCCCCCAGATACGCAGTATTTT.

This clone appeared a few times. The V and J genes are TRBV28 and TRBJ2-1, with D possibly being TRBD2 (5 bases). CDR3 length: 17 amino acids. Germline assignment: CDR1 MDHEN and CDR2 SYDVKM. The ends were cut back, 11 bases at V and 3 bases at J, with 26 bases in the middle. CDR3 DNA: TGTGCCTCAGCAGGTGTATCGGGAAAGGGTAACTACAATGAGCAGTTCTTC. Translated, it gives CASAGVSGKGNYNEQFF.

The chain has TRBV30 and TRBJ1-2; TRBD1 aligns across 10 bases. V gave up 0 bases and J gave up 8 bases; unmatched junction bases: 9. This CDR3 comprises 15 residues. CDR1 and CDR2 from the germline V gene are GTSNPN and SVGIG (reference sequence). CDR3 sequence: CAWSVSPGQGSGYTF. CDR3 nucleotide sequence: TGTGCCTGGAGTGTCTCGCCGGGACAGGGGTCCGGCTACACCTTC. Full variable domain (missing parts from reference TRBV30 and TRBJ1-2): SQTIHQWPATLVQPVGSPLSLECTVEGTSNPNLYWYRQAAGRGLQLLFYSVGIGQISSEVPQNLSASRPQDRQFILSSKKLLLSDSGFYLCAWSVSPGQGSGYTFGSGTRLTVV.

J is TRBJ1-4 and V is TRBV10-3; a weak D match, TRBD1 (5 bases). CDR3 length: 12 residues. V shed 6 bases and J shed 6 bases, with 8 bases lying between them. Germline V gene data show CDR1 as ENHRY and CDR2 as SYGVKD. This chain's CDR3 is CAIRGLDEKLFF. CDR3 in DNA: TGTGCCATCAGGGGGCTAGATGAAAAACTGTTTTTT.

J is TRBJ1-1 and V is TRBV27; D unclear. Germline loops: CDR1 MNHEY, CDR2 SMNVEV (reference sequence). This CDR3 is 13 amino acids long. V gave up 0 bases and J gave up 5 bases, with 7 bases separating them. The CDR3 loop reads CASSLSTGTEAFF. The CDR3 nucleotides read TGTGCCAGCAGTTTATCCACGGGGACTGAAGCTTTCTTT.

This chain joins TRBV6-2 or TRBV6-3 and TRBJ2-7; 7 positions agree with TRBD1. Germline values: CDR1 MNHEY, CDR2 SVGEGT. Trimming at V came to 5 bases and at J to 0 bases, leaving 4 bases not matched to a gene. There are 14 residues in the CDR3. The CDR3 DNA is TGTGCCAGCAGTGGGGGACAGCGCTCCTACGAGCAGTACTTC. It yields the protein CASSGGQRSYEQYF.

This clone came up once. In nucleotides, the CDR3 is TGTGCCTGGAGTGTTGGTCAGTTCAATCAGCCCCAGCATTTT. Translation: CAWSVGQFNQPQHF. The chain combines TRBV30 with TRBJ1-5; the D is unclear. The germline CDR1 and CDR2 sequences are GTSNPN and SVGIG (reference sequence). This CDR3 region has 14 residues. Trimming took 0 bases from V and 3 from J, leaving 9 bases between them.

The J gene is TRBJ2-2, the V gene TRBV11-2, with 11 bases aligning to TRBD2. CDR1 is SGHAT, CDR2 FQNNGV, per germline. CDR3 length equals 16 residues. Trimming removed 4 bases from V and 3 bases from J; junction bases left unmatched: 4. The CDR3, as DNA: TGTGCCAGCAGCTCCCCTAGCGGGAGGTACACCGGGGAGCTGTTTTTT. Translated: CASSSPSGRYTGELFF.

This rearrangement joins TRBV28 to TRBJ2-7; 11 nucleotides agree with TRBD2. V gave up 5 bases and J gave up 2 bases; unmatched junction bases: 2. The CDR3 is made up of 14 amino acids. CDR1 and CDR2 from the germline V gene are MDHEN and SYDVKM. CDR3: CASSKTSGTYEQYF. CDR3 DNA: TGTGCCAGCAGTAAGACTAGCGGGACCTACGAGCAGTACTTC.

The chain is built from TRBV28 and TRBJ1-2, with 10 bases identical to TRBD1. The CDR3 totals 14 residues. Trimming cost V 10 bases and J 4 bases; bases outside gene matches: 9. Germline CDR1 MDHEN, CDR2 SYDVKM. DNA for the CDR3: TGTGCCACCAAACGGGACAGGGGCTTCTATGGCTACACCTTC. This encodes CATKRDRGFYGYTF.

This chain uses TRBV28 with TRBJ1-6, with 9 bases identical to TRBD1. Germline V CDR1 and CDR2: MDHEN, SYDVKM. CDR3 length: 17 residues. Trimming cost V 6 bases and J 7 bases; bases outside gene matches: 13. The chain's CDR3 is CASSPRLNRGHNSPLHF. For the CDR3, the DNA is TGTGCCAGCAGCCCTCGATTAAACAGGGGGCACAATTCACCCCTCCACTTT.

V is TRBV2 and J is TRBJ2-5; perhaps TRBD2 as D (7 bases). The CDR3 is 15 amino acids. Trimming removed 5 bases from V and 0 bases from J, with 13 bases in between. CDR1 is SNHLY and CDR2 is FYNNEI in the germline V gene. The CDR3 DNA is TGTGCCAGCAGTTTTCAGGGGAGGGACCAAGAGACCCAGTACTTC. It is translated as CASSFQGRDQETQYF.

V is TRBV20-1 and J is TRBJ2-3; D is unclear. The CDR3 runs to 12 residues. V gave up 3 bases and J gave up 10 bases, with 14 bases separating them. The germline gives CDR1 DFQATT, CDR2 SNEGSKA (reference sequence). The CDR3 DNA reads as TGCAGTGCTAGTTGGCCCGTGCAGGCGCAGTATTTT. Its translation is CSASWPVQAQYF.

This clone has only one observation. The genes are TRBV24-1 and TRBJ2-7; 10 bases map to TRBD2. Germline V gene sequence: CDR1 KGHDR, CDR2 SFDVKD. Germline trimming cut 5 bases from V and 4 bases from J; bases unmatched to any gene: 10. This CDR3 is 16 amino acids long. CDR3 in DNA: TGTGCCACCAGTGGCACTGGGGTAGCGGGAGGATACGAGCAGTACTTC. Translating gives CATSGTGVAGGYEQYF.

This chain uses TRBV7-2 with TRBJ1-5, with 8 bases aligning to TRBD1. V shed 0 bases and J 7 bases; nucleotides not matched to a gene: 5. The CDR3 sequence is 15 residues long. CDR1 and CDR2 (germline): SGHTA, FQGNSA. The CDR3 region is CASSLASGGGQPQHF. The CDR3 DNA reads TGTGCCAGCAGCTTAGCCTCAGGGGGCGGACAGCCCCAGCATTTT.

This sequence joins TRBV2 and TRBJ2-5; 7 nucleotides match TRBD1. Trimming at V came to 3 bases and at J to 4 bases, leaving 5 bases not matched to a gene. The length of the CDR3 is 14 residues. Germline values: CDR1 SNHLY, CDR2 FYNNEI. The CDR3 loop reads CASSDGNRGETQYF. In DNA form, the CDR3 reads TGTGCCAGCAGTGACGGAAACAGGGGAGAGACCCAGTACTTC.